The clone carrying this T cell receptor beta chain showed up just a few times. This sample stems from a study of blood T cell repertoires in COVID-19. Overall study context: Nucleic acid was either cDNA or gDNA, and it came from T cells, B-cell-depleted T cells, or PBMCs.

The CDR3 covers 12 residues. CDR1 and CDR2 (germline): SQVTM, ANQGSEA. V dropped 8 bases and J dropped 7; count of bases not matched to a gene: 7. The method was immunoSEQ multiplex PCR; TCRdb's version includes in-frame clones alone and lacks a portion of them. The sample shows a few hundred thousand clones, 85% to 90% of them seen only once. The sequence was collected from a man aged 25-40 years who had recovered from COVID-19. The gene calls are TRBV29-1 and TRBJ1-5; the match to TRBD1 covers 8 bases. Input material: PBMCs or T cells enriched from blood (not recorded which). Here the CDR3 reads CSTRQGSQPQHF. The CDR3 DNA is TGCAGCACCCGACAGGGGTCGCAGCCCCAGCATTTT.